A single sample is the source of the 22 T cell receptor beta chains below, sequenced in a study of T cell responses to AZD1222 COVID-19 vaccine. Sequencing was performed with immunoSEQ multiplex PCR; in TCRdb, only in-frame clones are kept and a portion is missing. The profile shows roughly 65,000 clones, approximately 91% of them singletons. Sequencing was performed on peripheral blood, taken on day 0 of AZD1222 vaccination. The receptors were sampled from an adult in good health.

The chain combines TRBV29-1 with TRBJ1-1; D may be TRBD1 (5 bases). Germline V lookup: CDR1 SQVTM, CDR2 ANQGSEA. This CDR3 spans 14 amino acids. V was pared by 4 bases and J by 3 bases, with 15 bases between. The CDR3 is CSVGQLRGDTEAFF. In DNA, the CDR3 is TGCAGCGTTGGACAGCTGAGGGGAGACACTGAAGCTTTCTTT.

The chain carries TRBV7-2 and TRBJ1-6; D uncertain. Trimming removed 2 bases at V and 12 bases at J, with 8 bases between. The CDR3 spans 12 residues. The germline V gene has CDR1 SGHTA and CDR2 FQGNSA. The DNA for the CDR3 is TGTGCCAGCAGCTTATATCCGCGACCCCTCCACTTT. It encodes CASSLYPRPLHF.

This chain joins TRBV28 and TRBJ2-7, with D perhaps TRBD1 (5 bases). CDR1 MDHEN and CDR2 SYDVKM come from the germline V gene. Trimming cost V 5 bases and J 1 base, with 9 bases left between them. The CDR3 consists of 13 residues. DNA for the CDR3: TGTGCCAGCAGTACAGGATGGTCCTACGAGCAGTACTTC. This gives the protein CASSTGWSYEQYF.

The chain employs TRBV9 and TRBJ1-3; no reliable D call. Germline V gene data show CDR1 as SGDLS and CDR2 as YYNGEE. Trimming removed 0 bases at V and 3 bases at J, with 7 bases between. The CDR3 runs 14 residues. The CDR3 coding sequence is TGTGCCAGCAGCGTAGGCCGGGGTGGAAACACCATATATTTT. Encoded protein: CASSVGRGGNTIYF.

The chain combines TRBV3-1 (or the pseudogene TRBV3-2) with TRBJ2-1, with D tentatively TRBD2 (7 bases). Trimming shortened V by 6 bases and J by 6 bases, and 15 bases separated the two germline ends. The CDR3 length is 14 residues. CDR1 is LGHDT and CDR2 is YNNKEL in the germline V gene (reference sequence). CDR3 DNA: TGTGCCAGCAGTCCAACAGGGAGGGGCAATGAGCAGTTCTTC. This codes for CASSPTGRGNEQFF.

The gene calls are TRBV4-2 and TRBJ2-7; 8 bases match TRBD2. Germline CDR1 is LGHNA and CDR2 is YNFKEQ. V dropped 0 bases and J dropped 0; count of bases not matched to a gene: 4. This CDR3 is 16 amino acids long. The CDR3 reads CASSQEIAGSSYEQYF. In nucleotides, the CDR3 is TGTGCCAGCAGCCAAGAAATAGCGGGGAGCTCCTACGAGCAGTACTTC.

The CDR3 nucleotides read TGTGCCAGCAGCCCCTGGCCGGGACAGGGAGGAAACACCATATATTTT. Encoded protein: CASSPWPGQGGNTIYF. The rearrangement joins TRBV13 to TRBJ1-3, with TRBD1 matching 9 bases. Germline V gene sequence: CDR1 PRHDT, CDR2 FYEKMQ (reference sequence). The CDR3 length is 16 residues. V gave up 5 bases and J gave up 4 bases; unmatched junction bases: 9.

The V call is TRBV19, the J call TRBJ2-2; no definite D call. V lost 4 bases to trimming and J lost 0 bases, with 9 bases between them. The CDR3 runs 15 residues. Germline V gene lookup returns CDR1 LNHDA and CDR2 SQIVND (reference sequence). CDR3 in amino acids: CASSKPRANTGELFF. The CDR3 DNA reads as TGTGCCAGTAGTAAGCCCCGGGCGAACACCGGGGAGCTGTTTTTT.

J is TRBJ2-1 and V is TRBV3-1 (or the pseudogene TRBV3-2); a possible D gene is TRBD2 (6 bases). Trimming removed 1 base at V and 10 bases at J, with 11 bases between. The germline V gene encodes CDR1 LGHDT and CDR2 YNNKEL (reference sequence). CDR3 size: 13 residues. In DNA, the CDR3 is TGTGCCAGCAGCCAAGGACCTAGCGTGGAGCAGTTCTTC. Its protein is CASSQGPSVEQFF.

This clone was observed a single time. The J gene is TRBJ1-6, the V gene TRBV5-1, with a tentative D call TRBD1 (5 bases). The germline V and J ends were trimmed by 1 base and 9 bases, with 11 bases remaining between them. From germline, CDR1 is SGHRS and CDR2 YFSETQ. The CDR3 has 14 residues. The CDR3 DNA follows: TGCGCCAGCAGCTTGAAAACCGGGGGTTCACCCCTCCACTTT. Amino acid sequence: CASSLKTGGSPLHF.

This chain connects TRBV18 to TRBJ2-2; D unclear. CDR3 length: 15 residues. V lost 2 bases, J lost 4 bases, and 11 bases lay in between. The V gene's germline CDR1 is KGHSH and CDR2 LQKENI. The CDR3 spells CASSPGSWGTGELFF. CDR3 sequence (DNA): TGTGCCAGCTCACCAGGATCCTGGGGCACCGGGGAGCTGTTTTTT. The whole variable domain, remainder taken from reference TRBV18 and TRBJ2-2, is NAGVMQNPRHLVRRRGQEARLRCSPMKGHSHVYWYRQLPEEGLKFMVYLQKENIIDESGMPKERFSAEFPKEGPSILRIQQVVRGDSAAYFCASSPGSWGTGELFFGEGSRLTVL.

In DNA form, the CDR3 reads TGTGCCAGCAGCCGCCGCGGACAGGGGGCCGACGAGCAGTACTTC. It is translated as CASSRRGQGADEQYF. The chain employs TRBV11-1 and TRBJ2-7; the match to TRBD1 covers 11 bases. The germline CDR1 and CDR2 sequences are SGHAT and FQDESV (reference sequence). J was trimmed by 5 bases and V by 5 bases; bases with no gene match: 8. The CDR3 loop spans 15 amino acids.

The chain joins TRBV5-1 to TRBJ2-3; 7 nucleotides agree with TRBD2. The V and J ends lost 0 bases and 6 bases, in that order; junction bases with no gene match: 10. Germline loops: CDR1 SGHRS, CDR2 YFSETQ. This CDR3 is built from 16 residues. CDR3 region: CASSLGRAGAPDTQYF. CDR3 DNA: TGCGCCAGCAGCTTGGGGCGGGCGGGAGCGCCCGATACGCAGTATTTT.

Concerning this clone: This sample also contains other DNA sequences that code for the same CDR3. Written as DNA, the CDR3 is TGCGCCAGCAGCCAAGATGGAGGGATTGGCAATCAGCCCCAGCATTTT. Protein product: CASSQDGGIGNQPQHF. The chain carries TRBV4-1 and TRBJ1-5; D is undetermined. V dropped 0 bases and J dropped 2 bases, with 11 bases sitting between them. Germline-derived CDR1 and CDR2 are MGHRA and YSYEKL. The CDR3 has 16 residues.

J is TRBJ2-1 and V is TRBV5-1; D is ambiguous. The ends were cut back, 2 bases at V and 1 base at J, with 10 bases in the middle. From germline, CDR1 is SGHRS and CDR2 YFSETQ. The CDR3 totals 15 residues. DNA of the CDR3: TGCGCCAGCAGCTTATACGGAGTTTCCTACAATGAGCAGTTCTTC. This translates into CASSLYGVSYNEQFF.

This rearrangement joins TRBV29-1 to TRBJ1-1; no clear D. The CDR3 totals 15 residues. Germline CDR1 and CDR2: SQVTM and ANQGSEA. The V gene lost 2 bases and the J gene lost 3 bases, with 16 bases spanning the gap. CDR3 in amino acids: CSVEIPEGMDTEAFF. The CDR3 DNA follows: TGCAGCGTTGAAATCCCAGAGGGTATGGACACTGAAGCTTTCTTT.

This clone was seen only a few times. The chain has TRBV6-1 and TRBJ1-5, with unresolved D. Trimming removed 1 base from V and 6 bases from J, with 13 bases in between. CDR1 and CDR2 (germline): MNHNS, SASEGT. The CDR3 is made up of 15 amino acids. The CDR3 region is CASSEDPEGPQPQHF. The CDR3 nucleotides are TGTGCCAGCAGTGAAGATCCCGAGGGTCCTCAGCCCCAGCATTTT.

This chain links TRBV2 with TRBJ2-3, with D maybe TRBD2 (5 bases). Trimming left V 6 bases short and J 0 bases short, with 13 bases between. This CDR3 spans 15 amino acids. Germline loops: CDR1 SNHLY, CDR2 FYNNEI. CDR3 DNA sequence: TGTGCCAGCAGACTAGTAGCTACTAGCACAGATACGCAGTATTTT. It specifies CASRLVATSTDTQYF.

The chain joins TRBV28 to TRBJ2-7; TRBD2 aligns across 10 bases. J lost 6 bases, V lost 6 bases, and 14 bases had no gene match. Germline CDR1 is MDHEN and CDR2 is SYDVKM. The CDR3 is 16 amino acids. The CDR3 region is CASSLVGLAGDGEQYF. CDR3 coding DNA: TGTGCCAGCAGCCTCGTGGGGCTAGCGGGAGATGGCGAGCAGTACTTC.

This chain joins TRBV12-3 or TRBV12-4 and TRBJ1-6, with D uncertain. The V end lost 6 bases, the J end lost 16 bases, and 16 bases lay between the germline ends. The CDR3 extends over 12 amino acids. CDR3 amino acids: CASSSSGRQLHF. The CDR3 DNA reads TGTGCCAGCAGCTCTTCCGGGCGCCAACTCCACTTT.

The V call is TRBV7-2, the J call TRBJ2-2, with 11 bases that match TRBD2. The germline V gene encodes CDR1 SGHTA and CDR2 FQGNSA. This CDR3 spans 18 amino acids. After removal of 8 bases from V and 7 bases from J, the junction contained 18 bases not matched to a gene. The CDR3 sequence: CASGGRGTSGSKFGELFF. The CDR3 DNA reads as TGTGCCAGCGGGGGGAGGGGAACTAGCGGGAGTAAGTTCGGGGAGCTGTTTTTT.

The gene calls are TRBV18 and TRBJ1-1; D uncertain. Germline assignment: CDR1 KGHSH and CDR2 LQKENI. The CDR3 extends over 14 amino acids. Between the trimmed V and J ends, which lost 1 base and 1 base, there was a span of 7 bases. CDR3 amino acids: CASSPLEGNTEAFF. Written as DNA, the CDR3 is TGTGCCAGCTCACCACTTGAAGGGAACACTGAAGCTTTCTTT.